One sample yielded the 2 T cell receptor beta chains listed below, sequenced in a study of cytomegalovirus exposure and HLA in healthy donors. The PCR employed 60 Vbeta primers together with 13 Jbeta primers. Assay used: immunoSEQ multiplex PCR; TCRdb lists only in-frame clones, some missing. The table has about 200,000 clones, about 12% seen once. Specimen: PBMCs. These receptor sequences come from a man over 45 in good health and CMV-seropositive.

In this sample, this clone turned up a few times. This chain connects TRBV18 to TRBJ2-6, with D possibly TRBD1 on 5 matching bases. Looked up from germline, CDR1 is KGHSH and CDR2 is LQKENI. V gave up 1 base and J gave up 1 base, with 8 bases separating them. The CDR3 spans 16 residues. CDR3 nucleotide sequence: TGTGCCAGCTCACCACGGGGCGCTTCTGGGGCCAACGTCCTGACTTTC. It is translated as CASSPRGASGANVLTF.

This clone has ten or more counts. Different DNA sequences within this sample yield the same CDR3. The chain employs TRBV11-3 and TRBJ2-5; D gene uncertain. This CDR3 comprises 12 residues. In germline, CDR1 is SGHNT, CDR2 YENEEA. V lost 0 bases and J 5 bases, leaving 4 bases between the germline ends. CDR3 residues: CASSLDSETQYF. In DNA form, the CDR3 reads TGTGCCAGCAGCTTAGATTCTGAGACCCAGTACTTC.